Listed here are 18 T cell receptor beta chains from one sample, sequenced in a study of blood T cell repertoires in COVID-19. Some clones are missing from TCRdb's copy, which holds only in-frame ones; the method was immunoSEQ multiplex PCR. The profile covers 410,000 or so clones, with 86% appearing a single time and 1.4% to 1.5% taken by the ten largest. Sequenced sample: peripheral blood. These receptors were obtained from a woman under 40 with active or convalescent COVID-19.

In its sample, this clone was seen once. This chain connects TRBV19 to TRBJ1-2; D gene ambiguous. The CDR3 totals 13 residues. V shed 4 bases and J shed 8 bases, with 14 bases lying between them. Per germline, CDR1 LNHDA and CDR2 SQIVND (reference sequence). The CDR3 DNA reads as TGTGCCAGTAGTAGAACCGACGAGAGGGGCTACACCTTC. It codes for CASSRTDERGYTF. The full variable domain, completed using reference TRBV19 and TRBJ1-2, is DGGITQSPKYLFRKEGQNVTLSCEQNLNHDAMYWYRQDPGQGLRLIYYSQIVNDFQKGDIAEGYSVSREKKESFPLTVTSAQKNPTAFYLCASSRTDERGYTFGSGTRLTVV.

The V gene is TRBV7-9, the J gene TRBJ2-7; 8 positions agree with TRBD2. The CDR3 spans 15 residues. CDR1 is SEHNR and CDR2 is FQNEAQ in the germline V gene (reference sequence). J lost 2 bases, V lost 3 bases, and 6 bases had no gene match. CDR3 loop: CASSFPAGGAYEQYF. The CDR3 region has the DNA TGTGCCAGCAGCTTCCCAGCCGGGGGGGCCTACGAGCAGTACTTC.

The CDR3 spells CASSLDLSAGRAEAFF. The CDR3 DNA follows: TGTGCCAGCAGCTTAGATCTTAGCGCAGGGAGGGCTGAAGCTTTCTTT. The chain recombines TRBV11-2 with TRBJ1-1; a weak D match, TRBD1 (5 bases). V lost 0 bases to trimming and J lost 6 bases, with 17 bases between them. The germline gives CDR1 SGHAT, CDR2 FQNNGV. The CDR3 is made up of 16 amino acids.

This clone was seen once. This chain links TRBV30 with TRBJ1-5, with 7 bases lining up with TRBD1. The CDR3 has 17 amino acids. V dropped 0 bases and J dropped 1; count of bases not matched to a gene: 9. CDR1 and CDR2 (germline): GTSNPN, SVGIG (reference sequence). The CDR3 protein is CAWSVPEDRASNQPQHF. The CDR3 coding sequence is TGTGCCTGGAGTGTACCTGAAGACAGGGCGAGCAATCAGCCCCAGCATTTT. Complete variable domain (other parts from reference TRBV30 and TRBJ1-5): SQTIHQWPATLVQPVGSPLSLECTVEGTSNPNLYWYRQAAGRGLQLLFYSVGIGQISSEVPQNLSASRPQDRQFILSSKKLLLSDSGFYLCAWSVPEDRASNQPQHFGDGTRLSIL.

The V gene is TRBV4-1, the J gene TRBJ2-6; TRBD1 agrees at 8 bases. Germline loops: CDR1 MGHRA, CDR2 YSYEKL. This CDR3 region has 17 residues. V trimming: 0 bases; J trimming: 3 bases; junction bases outside the gene matches: 4. The CDR3 reads CASSQDPRGLGANVLTF. The CDR3 nucleotides read TGCGCCAGCAGCCAAGATCCCAGGGGGCTTGGGGCCAACGTCCTGACTTTC.

The chain couples TRBV6-5 to TRBJ1-2; D perhaps matches TRBD1 (6 bases). The CDR3 contains 15 residues. Germline assignment: CDR1 MNHEY and CDR2 SVGAGI. V lost 3 bases and J 8 bases, leaving 19 bases between the germline ends. CDR3 sequence reads: CASSYSSVGHRGYTF. CDR3 nucleotide sequence: TGTGCCAGCAGTTATAGTTCCGTGGGACATCGGGGCTACACCTTC.

V is TRBV6-5 and J is TRBJ1-6; possibly TRBD1 for D (6 bases). Trimming shortened V by 8 bases and J by 10 bases, and 21 bases separated the two germline ends. The CDR3 is 15 amino acids. CDR1 and CDR2 from the germline V gene are MNHEY and SVGAGI. The CDR3 region has the DNA TGTGCCAGCGGCTACAGCCAACCAGGGGTATCACCCCTCCACTTT. As protein: CASGYSQPGVSPLHF.

The chain carries TRBV7-9 and TRBJ2-1, with D tentatively TRBD2 (5 bases). Germline loops: CDR1 SEHNR, CDR2 FQNEAQ (reference sequence). V was pared by 1 base and J by 0 bases, with 16 bases between. The CDR3 runs 18 residues. CDR3 loop: CASSLVCGLQSSYNEQFF. In DNA, the CDR3 is TGTGCCAGCAGCTTAGTATGTGGACTGCAGAGCTCCTACAATGAGCAGTTCTTC.

This clone was counted a few times. The CDR3 region is CASSERRTAYNYGYTF. In DNA, the CDR3 is TGTGCCAGCAGTGAAAGGAGGACAGCCTACAACTATGGCTACACCTTC. The chain couples TRBV6-1 to TRBJ1-2; the D gene is possibly TRBD1 (6 bases). Trimming removed 2 bases from V and 2 bases from J, with 15 bases in between. The CDR3 runs to 16 residues. Looked up from germline, CDR1 is MNHNS and CDR2 is SASEGT.

The chain is built from TRBV4-1 and TRBJ1-2, with D perhaps TRBD1 (5 bases). This CDR3 is built from 16 residues. Germline V lookup: CDR1 MGHRA, CDR2 YSYEKL. V lost 3 bases to trimming and J lost 8 bases, with 22 bases between them. Written as DNA, the CDR3 is TGCGCCAGCAGCCATCCTCCTCCTGGGGCCAACGGGGGCTACACCTTC. Its translation is CASSHPPPGANGGYTF.

The chain uses TRBV6-6 and TRBJ1-1; D not resolved. Trimming took 5 bases from V and 0 from J, leaving 10 bases between them. The CDR3 is 14 amino acids. The germline gives CDR1 MNHNY, CDR2 SVGAGI (reference sequence). The CDR3 sequence: CASSPAPVNTEAFF. Here the CDR3 DNA reads TGTGCCAGCAGTCCTGCCCCGGTGAACACTGAAGCTTTCTTT.

V gene TRBV4-1 combines with J gene TRBJ2-5; 10 bases map to TRBD1. This CDR3 is 15 amino acids long. From germline, CDR1 is MGHRA and CDR2 YSYEKL. The J segment lost 3 bases and the V segment lost 5 bases, leaving 6 bases of the junction unmatched. CDR3 DNA sequence: TGCGCCAGCAGCATACGGGACAGGGGAGAAGAGACCCAGTACTTC. The encoded protein is CASSIRDRGEETQYF.

V and J are TRBV19 and TRBJ2-2; D possibly corresponds to TRBD2 (5 bases). CDR1 and CDR2 from the germline V gene are LNHDA and SQIVND (reference sequence). The V end was cut by 0 bases, the J end by 3 bases, with 11 bases between. The CDR3 extends over 16 amino acids. The CDR3 sequence is CASSIEGGPYTGELFF. The CDR3 region has the DNA TGTGCCAGTAGTATAGAGGGCGGGCCGTACACCGGGGAGCTGTTTTTT. Looking up the rest from reference TRBV19 and TRBJ2-2 gives the full variable domain: DGGITQSPKYLFRKEGQNVTLSCEQNLNHDAMYWYRQDPGQGLRLIYYSQIVNDFQKGDIAEGYSVSREKKESFPLTVTSAQKNPTAFYLCASSIEGGPYTGELFFGEGSRLTVL.

The rearrangement joins TRBV11-2 to TRBJ1-2; 8 bases align to TRBD1. Germline assignment: CDR1 SGHAT and CDR2 FQNNGV. Trimming took 1 base from V and 5 from J; bases not matched to a gene: 9. The CDR3 is 16 amino acids. CDR3 coding DNA: TGTGCCAGCAGCTTAGCAAGGACAGGGTTTTTATATGGCTACACCTTC. Translated, it gives CASSLARTGFLYGYTF.

CDR3 sequence reads: CASSLVSGWNSPLHF. In DNA, the CDR3 is TGCGCCAGCAGCTTGGTGTCGGGATGGAATTCACCCCTCCACTTT. The chain uses TRBV5-1 and TRBJ1-6; D gene uncertain. CDR1 is SGHRS and CDR2 is YFSETQ in the germline V gene. V was shortened by 0 bases and J by 7 bases, with 11 bases between the two germline ends. The CDR3 extends over 15 amino acids.

This clone has a handful of counts. At one end, the junction sequence differs from germline, possibly due to a read error. The J gene is TRBJ1-6, the V gene TRBV13; D is unresolved. Germline V gives CDR1 PRHDT, CDR2 FYEKMQ (reference sequence). The CDR3 is 13 amino acids. The CDR3 DNA reads as TGTGCCAGCAGCCTAGGTTTCGATTCACCCCTCCACTTT. This codes for CASSLGFDSPLHF.

V is TRBV27 and J is TRBJ1-2, with D possibly TRBD1 on 5 matching bases. Per germline, CDR1 MNHEY and CDR2 SMNVEV (reference sequence). With 0 bases removed from V and 6 bases from J, the gap between germline ends came to 26 bases. The length of the CDR3 is 19 residues. This CDR3 reads CASSLSPTLGPVNPDGYTF. CDR3 nucleotides: TGTGCCAGCAGTTTATCCCCGACCCTGGGGCCCGTAAATCCTGATGGCTACACCTTC.

The rearrangement uses TRBV7-8 and TRBJ2-2, with 10 positions matching TRBD2. With V trimmed by 4 bases and J by 0 bases, 5 bases remained unmatched. CDR3 length: 17 amino acids. In germline, CDR1 is SGHVS, CDR2 FQNEAQ. The CDR3 here is CASSSPLAGANTGELFF. The DNA of the CDR3 is TGTGCCAGCAGCTCCCCTCTAGCGGGGGCGAACACCGGGGAGCTGTTTTTT. The full variable domain, with the rest looked up from reference TRBV7-8 and TRBJ2-2, is GAGVSQSPRYKVAKRGQDVALRCDPISGHVSLFWYQQALGQGPEFLTYFQNEAQLDKSGLPSDRFFAERPEGSVSTLKIQRTQQEDSAVYLCASSSPLAGANTGELFFGEGSRLTVL.